The entry that follows covers one T cell receptor (beta chain) sequence. Its target is unknown. Germline V gene lookup returns CDR1 SGHRS and CDR2 YFSETQ. J was trimmed by 2 bases and V by 4 bases; bases with no gene match: 6. This CDR3 is 15 amino acids long. The data were taken from a study of cytomegalovirus exposure and HLA in healthy donors. Study in general: Of roughly 360 genotyped donors, 75% to 90% grouped in the Caucasian-associated ancestry cluster.

PCR used 60 Vbeta primers and 13 Jbeta primers. TCRdb keeps only in-frame clones here, not all; method: immunoSEQ multiplex PCR. The table includes 100,000 to 130,000 clones, approximately 73% detected once. Study results and caveats: The later analysis indicated that the majority of CMV-associated TCR beta chains appeared HLA-restricted. Researchers reported in a later analysis that common viral pathogens appeared linked to several top clusters.

Sequences were obtained from PBMCs. This sequence originates from a man under 40 in good health and CMV-seronegative. The J gene is TRBJ2-7, the V gene TRBV5-1, with TRBD1 matching 10 bases. For the CDR3, the DNA is TGCGCCAGCAGCACAACCGGGACAGGGGCCTACGAGCAGTACTTC. It translates to CASSTTGTGAYEQYF.